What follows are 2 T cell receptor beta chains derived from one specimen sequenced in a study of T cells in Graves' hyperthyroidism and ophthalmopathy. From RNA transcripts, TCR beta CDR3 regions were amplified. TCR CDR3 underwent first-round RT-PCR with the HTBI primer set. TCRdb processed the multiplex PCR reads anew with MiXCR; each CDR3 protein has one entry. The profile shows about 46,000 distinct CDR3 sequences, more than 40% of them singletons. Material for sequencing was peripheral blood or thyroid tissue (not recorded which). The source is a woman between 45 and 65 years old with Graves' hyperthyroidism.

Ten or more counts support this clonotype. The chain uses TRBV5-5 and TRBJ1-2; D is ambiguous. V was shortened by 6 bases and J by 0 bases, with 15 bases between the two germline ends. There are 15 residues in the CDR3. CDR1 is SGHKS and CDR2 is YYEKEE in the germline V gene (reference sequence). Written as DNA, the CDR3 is TGTGCCAGCAACGTCGCGGCAGCGACTAACTATGGCTACACCTTC. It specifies CASNVAAATNYGYTF.

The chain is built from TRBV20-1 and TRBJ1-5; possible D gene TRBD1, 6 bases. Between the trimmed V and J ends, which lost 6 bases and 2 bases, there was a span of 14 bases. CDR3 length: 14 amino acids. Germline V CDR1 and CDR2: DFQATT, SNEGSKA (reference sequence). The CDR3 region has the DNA TGCAGTGCACCGAGGGGGGAGGGCAATCAGCCCCAGCATTTT. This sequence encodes CSAPRGEGNQPQHF.